Below, one TCR beta chain is given with its context. Germline-derived CDR1 and CDR2 are SGHAT and FQNNGV. This CDR3 is built from 15 residues. V shed 0 bases, J shed 5 bases, and the junction held 4 bases outside the gene matches. The record originates from a study of cytomegalovirus exposure and HLA in healthy donors. Libraries were prepared by immunoSEQ multiplex PCR; TCRdb keeps only in-frame clonotypes and omits some of them. The sample lists 250,000 to 400,000 clones, 88% seen once, with around 0.96% in the top ten. The rearrangement uses TRBV11-2 and TRBJ2-5; 9 bases match TRBD1. This TCR derives from a man aged 30 to 39 in good health and CMV-seronegative. The sequenced sample was PBMCs. This chain's CDR3 is CASSLDGTGKETQYF. CDR3 bases: TGTGCCAGCAGCTTAGATGGGACAGGGAAGGAGACCCAGTACTTC.